Sequencing of this TCR beta chain was carried out in a study of shared clonotypes between healthy human individuals. Study summary: For every donor, three CD4 naive, three CD4 memory, two CD8 naive and one CD8 memory plates were used. Study-wide findings and caveats: Among non-shared clonotypes, generation probabilities were lower than among those shared by all four donors. Several donors held about 5% of naive CD4 clonotypes in common.

Method: immunoSEQ multiplex PCR; TCRdb's copy keeps in-frame clones and lacks some. The sample shows around 1,900,000 clones, around 95% of them seen only once. Only CD45RO-negative cells positively selected for CCR7 counted as naive CD8 cells, so terminally differentiated effector memory CD45RA+ cells were excluded. Trimming pared 4 bases from V and 5 bases from J, leaving 6 bases between. CDR3 length: 11 amino acids. The germline V gene has CDR1 SNHLY and CDR2 FYNNEI. This clone was counted only a few times. Antigen specificity is unknown. The V and J genes are TRBV2 and TRBJ2-7; D remains unclear. The origin of this receptor is a man aged 18 to 35 in good health. Some clones in this sample may be carry-over from other donors' samples. Material: naive CD8+ T cells from PBMCs. Written as DNA, the CDR3 is TGTGCCAGCAGTGCGGTGAACGAGCAGTACTTC. Encoded protein: CASSAVNEQYF.